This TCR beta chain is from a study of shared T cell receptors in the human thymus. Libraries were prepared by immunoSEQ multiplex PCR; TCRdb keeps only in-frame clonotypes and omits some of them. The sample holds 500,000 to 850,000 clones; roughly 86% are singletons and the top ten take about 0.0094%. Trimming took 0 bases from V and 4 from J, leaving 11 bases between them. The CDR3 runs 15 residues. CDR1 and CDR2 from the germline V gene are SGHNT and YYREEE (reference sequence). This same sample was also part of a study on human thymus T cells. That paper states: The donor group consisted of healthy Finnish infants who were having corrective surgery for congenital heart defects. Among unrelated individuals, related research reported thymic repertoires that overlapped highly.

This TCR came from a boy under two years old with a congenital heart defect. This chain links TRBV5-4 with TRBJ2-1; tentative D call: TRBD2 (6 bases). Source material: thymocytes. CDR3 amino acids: CASSLGLEGYNEQFF. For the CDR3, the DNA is TGTGCCAGCAGCTTGGGACTAGAGGGGTACAATGAGCAGTTCTTC.